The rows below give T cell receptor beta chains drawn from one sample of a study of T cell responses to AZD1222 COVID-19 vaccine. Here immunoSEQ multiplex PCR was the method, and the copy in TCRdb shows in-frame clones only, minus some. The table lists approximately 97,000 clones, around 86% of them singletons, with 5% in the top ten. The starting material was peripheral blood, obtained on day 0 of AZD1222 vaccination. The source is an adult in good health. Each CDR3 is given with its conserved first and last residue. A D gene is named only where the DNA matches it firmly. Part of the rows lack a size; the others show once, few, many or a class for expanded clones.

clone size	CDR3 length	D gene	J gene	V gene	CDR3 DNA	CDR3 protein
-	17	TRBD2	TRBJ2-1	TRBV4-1	TGCGCCAGCAGCCAAGAGGGACCCGCGGGAGAAGGCAATGAGCAGTTCTTC	CASSQEGPAGEGNEQFF
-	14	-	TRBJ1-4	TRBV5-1	TGCGCCAGCAGCCCGACAGCGGGTAATGAAAAACTGTTTTTT	CASSPTAGNEKLFF
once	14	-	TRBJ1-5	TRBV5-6	TGTGCCAGCAGCTTGGGGTCCGCCAATCAGCCCCAGCATTTT	CASSLGSANQPQHF
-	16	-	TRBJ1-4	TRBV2	TGTGCCAGCAGTGAAGACTTTGCCGGGGGGGGTGAAAAACTGTTTTTT	CASSEDFAGGGEKLFF
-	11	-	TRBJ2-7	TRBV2	TGTGCCAGCAACAACTACTACGAGCAGTACTTC	CASNNYYEQYF
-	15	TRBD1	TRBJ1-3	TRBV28	TGTGCCAGCAGTTCGGGGACAGTCTCTGGAAACACCATATATTTT	CASSSGTVSGNTIYF
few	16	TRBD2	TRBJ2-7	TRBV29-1	TGCAGCGTTGCACCCTTAGCGGGGGGACTAACCTACGAGCAGTACTTC	CSVAPLAGGLTYEQYF
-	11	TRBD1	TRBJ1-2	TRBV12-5	TGTGCTAGTGGTTTAGGACAGGCCGGCACCTTC	CASGLGQAGTF
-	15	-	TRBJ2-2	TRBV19	TGTGCCAGTAGTATGGGCAGGGCCCTCGCCGGGGAGCTGTTTTTT	CASSMGRALAGELFF
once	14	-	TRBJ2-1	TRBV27	TGTGCCAGCAGTCGTACTAGCTCCTACAATGAGCAGTTCTTC	CASSRTSSYNEQFF
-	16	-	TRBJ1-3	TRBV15	TGTGCCACCAGCAGAGGGGGGCCGAACTCTGGAAACACCATATATTTT	CATSRGGPNSGNTIYF
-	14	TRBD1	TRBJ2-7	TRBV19	TGTGCCAGTAGTGCCGCCGGGACAGGGGTCGAGCAGTACTTC	CASSAAGTGVEQYF
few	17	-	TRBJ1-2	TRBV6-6	TGTGCCAGCAGTCCCTCAGCGGGGAACACAGGGTTAGGCGGCTACACCTTC	CASSPSAGNTGLGGYTF
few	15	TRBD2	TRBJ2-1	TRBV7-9	TGTGCCAGCAGCTTCTCTAGCGGCTCCTACAATGAGCAGTTCTTC	CASSFSSGSYNEQFF
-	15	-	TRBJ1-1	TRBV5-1	TGCGCCAGCAGCTCCCTGGGGGTTCTGGACACTGAAGCTTTCTTT	CASSSLGVLDTEAFF
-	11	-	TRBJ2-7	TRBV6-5	TGTGCCAGCAGCGCAGCTTTCGAGCAGTACTTC	CASSAAFEQYF
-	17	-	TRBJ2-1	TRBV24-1	TGTGCCACCAGTGATGCGGTGCCGGGACACCAATACAATGAGCAGTTCTTC	CATSDAVPGHQYNEQFF
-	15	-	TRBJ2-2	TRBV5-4	TGTGCCAGCACCCCCGACCCTACGAACACCGGGGAGCTGTTTTTT	CASTPDPTNTGELFF
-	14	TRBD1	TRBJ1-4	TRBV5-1	TGCGCCAGCAGCAGGGGGCCCACTAATGAAAAACTGTTTTTT	CASSRGPTNEKLFF
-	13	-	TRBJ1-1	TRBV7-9	TGTGCCAGCAGCGCGAGAGTGAACACTGAAGCTTTCTTT	CASSARVNTEAFF
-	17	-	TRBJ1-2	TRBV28	TGTGCCAGCAGCCCTACACATCGACAGCCGAGAAGGCTTGGCTACACCTTC	CASSPTHRQPRRLGYTF
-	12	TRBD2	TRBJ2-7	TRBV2	TGTGCCAGCAGGGGGGGGGCCTACGAGCAGTACTTC	CASRGGAYEQYF
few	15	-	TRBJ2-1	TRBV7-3	TGTGCCAGCAGCTTAATGAGCGACTCCTACAATGAGCAGTTCTTC	CASSLMSDSYNEQFF
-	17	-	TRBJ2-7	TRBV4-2	TGTGCCAGCAGCCACCCGACCCAACAGGGAACTTCCCACGAGCAGTACTTC	CASSHPTQQGTSHEQYF
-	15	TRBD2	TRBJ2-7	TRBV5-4	TGTGCCAGCAGCCCCCGGACTAGCGGATCCTACGAGCAGTACTTC	CASSPRTSGSYEQYF
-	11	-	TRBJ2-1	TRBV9	TGTGCCAGCAGCGTCGGGGATGAGCAGTTCTTC	CASSVGDEQFF
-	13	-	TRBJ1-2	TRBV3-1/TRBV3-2	TGTGCCAGCAGCTCACACGGTTTGCAAGGCTACACCTTC	CASSSHGLQGYTF
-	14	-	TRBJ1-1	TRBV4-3	TGCGCCAGCAGCCACGGGGACGGAAGCACTGAAGCTTTCTTT	CASSHGDGSTEAFF
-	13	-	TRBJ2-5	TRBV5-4	TGTGCCAGCAGCCGGAACGACCGAAAGACCCAGTACTTC	CASSRNDRKTQYF
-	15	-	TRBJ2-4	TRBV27	TGTGCCAGCAGTTCTTGGCCGGGCCTCAAAAACATTCAGTACTTC	CASSSWPGLKNIQYF
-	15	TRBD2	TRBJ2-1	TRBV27	TGTGCCAGCAGTTTAATTAGCGGGAGCTACAATGAGCAGTTCTTC	CASSLISGSYNEQFF
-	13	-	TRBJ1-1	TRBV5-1	TGCGCCAGCAGCCCCGGACAGAACACTGAAGCTTTCTTT	CASSPGQNTEAFF
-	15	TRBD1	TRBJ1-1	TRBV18	TGTGCCAGCTCACCTGGACAGGGGGCGAACACTGAAGCTTTCTTT	CASSPGQGANTEAFF